A few counts support the clone carrying this T cell receptor beta chain. Sequencing was performed with immunoSEQ multiplex PCR; in TCRdb, only in-frame clones are kept and a portion is missing. The data hold about 30,000 clones, with 85% to 90% observed a single time. The data stem from a study of T cells in localized non-small cell lung cancer. V lost 1 base and J 7 bases, leaving 13 bases between the germline ends. Germline V gene data show CDR1 as MNHNY and CDR2 as SVGAGI (reference sequence). The CDR3 extends over 15 amino acids. This sequence was found in a female donor older than 55 with stage III squamous cell lung carcinoma. Sequences were derived from peripheral blood, sampled before any cancer treatment. This chain connects TRBV6-6 to TRBJ1-4; D is possibly TRBD1 (5 bases). The CDR3 spells CASSYWQGKGEKLFF. The CDR3, as DNA: TGTGCCAGCAGTTACTGGCAGGGAAAGGGTGAAAAACTGTTTTTT.